The 30 T cell receptor beta chains presented below share a single source sample, sequenced in a study of T cells after yellow fever vaccination (dated by TCRdb to between 2018 and 2021). Read against the paper, the sample's treatment or condition label means: live attenuated yellow fever vaccine strain. The library was generated by 5' RACE. These reads were obtained on an Illumina NovaSeq 6000. TCRdb passed the public sequencing reads through fastp at Q25 and MiXCR, retaining productive beta sequences. All rows with the same CDR3 protein become a single entry with the most common DNA and genes. For this sample there are 95,000 to 150,000 distinct CDR3 sequences; 13% to 15% appear just once. The top ten hold around 40% of the sample. The sample consisted of CD8+ T cells sorted from PBMCs, taken 5 days after the yellow fever booster vaccination. The receptor set was obtained from a man aged 18 to 29 who received the YFV17D yellow fever vaccine.

The rearrangement joins TRBV6-5 to TRBJ2-3, with D perhaps TRBD2 (6 bases). Between the trimmed V and J ends, which lost 0 bases and 1 base, there was a span of 11 bases. The germline CDR1 and CDR2 sequences are MNHEY and SVGAGI. This CDR3 has 16 amino acids. CDR3 coding DNA: TGTGCCAGCAGTTACTCGCGGGGCGGGGGCACAGATACGCAGTATTTT. Translation gives CASSYSRGGGTDTQYF.

This clonotype was detected a few times. The chain uses TRBV10-1 and TRBJ2-2; tentatively, D is TRBD1 (5 bases). The CDR3 runs to 13 residues. Between the trimmed V and J ends, which lost 6 bases and 1 base, there was a span of 6 bases. The germline V gene has CDR1 WNHNN and CDR2 SYGVQD (reference sequence). For the CDR3, the DNA is TGCGCCAGCAGGCAGGGGAACACCGGGGAGCTGTTTTTT. It is translated as CASRQGNTGELFF.

This clonotype was recorded a few times. The chain combines TRBV7-9 with TRBJ2-3; no reliable D call. Deletions cut 5 bases from V and 6 bases from J, with 9 bases between. The CDR3 sequence is 12 residues long. Germline V gives CDR1 SEHNR, CDR2 FQNEAQ (reference sequence). The CDR3 nucleotides are TGTGCCAGCAGCCAGGACCGGGATACGCAGTATTTT. This sequence encodes CASSQDRDTQYF.

CDR3 protein: CASNPSYSGGPHEQYF. The CDR3 bases are TGTGCCAGCAACCCGTCGTATAGCGGGGGGCCGCACGAGCAGTACTTC. The chain is built from TRBV3-1 and TRBJ2-7; 10 nucleotides agree with TRBD2. The CDR3 spans 16 residues. J gave up 5 bases and V 7 bases, and 14 bases lay outside the gene matches. In germline, CDR1 is LGHDT, CDR2 YNNKEL (reference sequence).

The chain combines TRBV15 with TRBJ2-3; 12 positions match TRBD2. Germline assignment: CDR1 LNHNV and CDR2 YYDKDF (reference sequence). This CDR3 has 16 residues. V dropped 4 bases and J dropped 5; count of bases not matched to a gene: 7. The CDR3: CATSIKTSGGVDTQYF. In DNA, the CDR3 is TGTGCCACCAGCATCAAGACTAGCGGGGGTGTAGATACGCAGTATTTT.

The gene calls are TRBV7-9 and TRBJ2-3; tentatively, D is TRBD1 or TRBD2 (6 bases each). The CDR3 spans 13 residues. Germline V gene lookup returns CDR1 SEHNR and CDR2 FQNEAQ (reference sequence). Trimming took off 11 bases at V and 3 bases at J, with 15 bases between the two ends. CDR3 in amino acids: CASGLGGTDTQYF. Written as DNA, the CDR3 is TGTGCCTCAGGATTAGGGGGGACAGATACGCAGTATTTT.

The V gene is TRBV2, the J gene TRBJ2-1, with TRBD2 as a possible D gene (6 bases). Trimming stripped 3 bases from V and 5 bases from J, with 14 bases between. The CDR3 is 15 amino acids. Germline lookup yields CDR1 SNHLY and CDR2 FYNNEI. The CDR3 DNA reads as TGTGCCAGCAGTGATGGGCGGGGAAACCACAATGAGCAGTTCTTC. It is translated as CASSDGRGNHNEQFF.

J is TRBJ1-1 and V is TRBV7-8; D might be TRBD1 (5 bases). The CDR3 length is 15 residues. Trimming removed 1 base at V and 0 bases at J, with 9 bases between. Germline values: CDR1 SGHVS, CDR2 FQNEAQ. The CDR3 sequence: CASSLETRVNTEAFF. CDR3 nucleotide sequence: TGTGCCAGCAGCTTAGAAACCAGGGTGAACACTGAAGCTTTCTTT. Full variable domain (remainder filled in from reference TRBV7-8 and TRBJ1-1): GAGVSQSPRYKVAKRGQDVALRCDPISGHVSLFWYQQALGQGPEFLTYFQNEAQLDKSGLPSDRFFAERPEGSVSTLKIQRTQQEDSAVYLCASSLETRVNTEAFFGQGTRLTVV.

The V and J genes are TRBV9 and TRBJ2-1; 8 nucleotides match TRBD1. J was trimmed by 4 bases and V by 3 bases; bases with no gene match: 9. Germline V gene sequence: CDR1 SGDLS, CDR2 YYNGEE. This CDR3 is 16 amino acids long. The CDR3 sequence: CASSAGDRRLYNEQFF. The CDR3 bases are TGTGCCAGCAGCGCTGGGGACAGGAGGTTATACAATGAGCAGTTCTTC.

This clonotype was detected a few times. This rearrangement joins TRBV5-1 to TRBJ2-6, with D perhaps TRBD1 or TRBD2 (6 bases each). The length of the CDR3 is 15 residues. Trimming cost V 4 bases and J 2 bases, with 10 bases left between them. The germline V gene has CDR1 SGHRS and CDR2 YFSETQ. The CDR3, as DNA: TGCGCCAGCAGCGCGAGGGGGGCTGGGGCCAACGTCCTGACTTTC. Translated, it gives CASSARGAGANVLTF.

The CDR3 loop reads CATRLGRAGELFF. The CDR3, as DNA: TGTGCCACCAGGCTGGGGCGAGCCGGGGAGCTGTTTTTT. The chain employs TRBV15 and TRBJ2-2, with D maybe TRBD1 (5 bases). The CDR3 has 13 amino acids. Germline CDR1 is LNHNV and CDR2 is YYDKDF (reference sequence). V was shortened by 6 bases and J by 6 bases, with 11 bases between the two germline ends.

This chain joins TRBV7-9 and TRBJ2-7, with D perhaps being TRBD1 or TRBD2 (5 bases each). The V end was cut by 5 bases, the J end by 5 bases, with 10 bases between. Germline V gene data show CDR1 as SEHNR and CDR2 as FQNEAQ (reference sequence). The CDR3 loop spans 12 amino acids. CDR3 coding DNA: TGTGCCAGCAGCCACGGGACGGACGAGCAGTACTTC. Translation gives CASSHGTDEQYF. Full variable domain (missing parts from reference TRBV7-9 and TRBJ2-7): DTGVSQNPRHKITKRGQNVTFRCDPISEHNRLYWYRQTLGQGPEFLTYFQNEAQLEKSRLLSDRFSAERPKGSFSTLEIQRTEQGDSAMYLCASSHGTDEQYFGPGTRLTVT.

Only a few counts were recorded for this clonotype. The CDR3 here is CASSLGRTGGNTIYF. The CDR3 DNA reads TGTGCCAGCAGCCTGGGTCGGACAGGGGGAAACACCATATATTTT. The rearrangement uses TRBV5-6 and TRBJ1-3; TRBD1 agrees at 8 bases. V gave up 4 bases and J gave up 4 bases; unmatched junction bases: 7. Germline V lookup: CDR1 SGHDT, CDR2 YYEEEE. The CDR3 has 15 residues.

This clonotype was counted a few times. This chain connects TRBV20-1 to TRBJ2-7, with 7 bases identical to TRBD1. CDR3 size: 15 residues. Germline V gene data show CDR1 as DFQATT and CDR2 as SNEGSKA (reference sequence). The trim removed 2 bases at V and 3 bases at J, leaving 10 bases unmatched. The CDR3 region has the DNA TGCAGTGCTAGAAGTAGACAGGGTTACATCTACGAGCAGTACGTC. Amino acid sequence: CSARSRQGYIYEQYV.

The V gene is TRBV4-3, the J gene TRBJ2-6; D is ambiguous. There are 15 residues in the CDR3. CDR1 and CDR2 from the germline V gene are LGHNA and YSLEER. The V gene lost 0 bases and the J gene lost 0 bases, with 3 bases spanning the gap. CDR3 protein: CASSQDLSGANVLTF. CDR3 sequence (DNA): TGCGCCAGCAGCCAAGACCTCTCTGGGGCCAACGTCCTGACTTTC.

The chain employs TRBV6-5 and TRBJ2-7; maybe TRBD2 (5 bases). The CDR3 length is 14 residues. Germline-derived CDR1 and CDR2 are MNHEY and SVGAGI. Deletions cut 5 bases from V and 2 bases from J, with 13 bases between. This chain's CDR3 is CASSLQAGPYEQYF. The CDR3 DNA is TGTGCCAGCAGTCTGCAGGCGGGCCCCTACGAGCAGTACTTC.

The rearrangement links TRBV28 to TRBJ2-7; D may correspond to TRBD1 or TRBD2 (5 bases each). CDR1 is MDHEN, CDR2 SYDVKM, per germline. V was trimmed by 2 bases and J by 6 bases, leaving 11 bases between them. There are 13 residues in the CDR3. Written as DNA, the CDR3 is TGTGCCAGCAGTTTAGATTTGGGGACCGAGCAGTACGTC. It encodes CASSLDLGTEQYV.

The rearrangement uses TRBV12-3 or TRBV12-4 and TRBJ2-5, with D maybe TRBD2 (5 bases). V was shortened by 0 bases and J by 2 bases, with 10 bases between the two germline ends. The CDR3 extends over 15 amino acids. CDR3: CASSLAGLTQETQYF. The DNA of the CDR3 is TGTGCCAGCAGTTTAGCTGGACTGACTCAAGAGACCCAGTACTTC.

In this sample, this clonotype turned up a few times. The chain joins TRBV5-1 to TRBJ1-1; D gene ambiguous. In germline, CDR1 is SGHRS, CDR2 YFSETQ. V dropped 1 base and J dropped 1 base, with 11 bases sitting between them. The CDR3 totals 15 residues. The CDR3 is CASSLRWLSNTEAFF. The DNA for the CDR3 is TGCGCCAGCAGCTTGAGGTGGTTGTCGAACACTGAAGCTTTCTTT.

This clonotype was recorded a few times. The V gene is TRBV23-1, the J gene TRBJ2-1; 7 bases are shared with TRBD2. TRBV23-1 is treated as an ORF (open reading frame) with a function not yet certain. The CDR3 contains 13 residues. Trimming took 2 bases from V and 7 from J; bases not matched to a gene: 2. CDR3 in amino acids: CASSQRGVNEQFF. CDR3 DNA sequence: TGCGCCAGCAGTCAACGGGGGGTTAATGAGCAGTTCTTC.

This chain connects TRBV29-1 to TRBJ2-2, with D uncertain. V lost 6 bases, J lost 6 bases, and 8 bases lay in between. Germline V lookup: CDR1 SQVTM, CDR2 ANQGSEA. This CDR3 has 11 residues. The CDR3: CSVVTAGELFF. The CDR3 bases are TGCAGCGTCGTGACGGCCGGGGAGCTGTTTTTT.

V gene TRBV6-5 combines with J gene TRBJ2-1; 7 bases are shared with TRBD1. Germline trimming cut 3 bases from V and 0 bases from J; bases unmatched to any gene: 14. Germline-derived CDR1 and CDR2 are MNHEY and SVGAGI. The CDR3 contains 19 residues. CDR3 nucleotide sequence: TGTGCCAGCAGTTATTCACCTAATCCGGGACAGAGCTCCTACAATGAGCAGTTCTTC. It yields the protein CASSYSPNPGQSSYNEQFF.

The rearrangement links TRBV7-3 to TRBJ2-3; D perhaps matches TRBD2 (5 bases). The CDR3 has 14 residues. Germline CDR1 is SGHTA and CDR2 is FQGTGA. V was clipped by 3 bases and J by 6 bases, with 13 bases between them. CDR3 sequence (DNA): TGTGCCAGCAGCTTCACTAGTTCCCCGGATACGCAGTATTTT. It specifies CASSFTSSPDTQYF.

This clonotype occurred a few times. The chain has TRBV4-2 and TRBJ1-2; D may be TRBD1 (5 bases). This CDR3 spans 12 amino acids. V gave up 4 bases and J gave up 5 bases, with 8 bases separating them. Germline CDR1 reads LGHNA; CDR2 reads YNFKEQ. CDR3 bases: TGTGCCAGCAGCCTAAAGGGGTATGGCTACACCTTC. This sequence encodes CASSLKGYGYTF.

The V gene is TRBV4-3, the J gene TRBJ1-3, with D possibly TRBD1 on 5 matching bases. The V gene's germline CDR1 is LGHNA and CDR2 YSLEER. The CDR3 runs 16 residues. The V and J ends lost 0 bases and 4 bases respectively, with 13 bases between them. CDR3 in DNA: TGCGCCAGCAGCCAAGATAGGATCCAGGGCGGAAACACCATATATTTT. Translating gives CASSQDRIQGGNTIYF.

This clonotype was counted between two and nine times. This chain uses TRBV15 with TRBJ2-7; 9 positions match TRBD1. In germline, CDR1 is LNHNV, CDR2 YYDKDF (reference sequence). V shed 2 bases and J 6 bases; nucleotides not matched to a gene: 2. CDR3 length equals 13 residues. CDR3 in amino acids: CATSRNRGREQYF. CDR3 nucleotide sequence: TGTGCCACCAGCAGAAACAGGGGGCGCGAGCAGTACTTC. The full variable domain, completed using reference TRBV15 and TRBJ2-7, is DAMVIQNPRYQVTQFGKPVTLSCSQTLNHNVMYWYQQKSSQAPKLLFHYYDKDFNNEADTPDNFQSRRPNTSFCFLDIRSPGLGDTAMYLCATSRNRGREQYFGPGTRLTVT.

This clonotype was seen ten or more times. This chain uses TRBV5-1 with TRBJ2-7, with a possible D match to TRBD2 (5 bases). The germline CDR1 and CDR2 sequences are SGHRS and YFSETQ. The CDR3 contains 15 residues. Trimming removed 0 bases from V and 2 bases from J, with 12 bases in between. The CDR3 protein is CASSLADSDPYEQYF. The CDR3 bases are TGCGCCAGCAGCTTGGCGGACTCCGATCCCTACGAGCAGTACTTC.

V and J are TRBV7-8 and TRBJ2-7; no clear D. The CDR3 totals 14 residues. The ends were cut back, 0 bases at V and 4 bases at J, with 10 bases in the middle. The V gene's germline CDR1 is SGHVS and CDR2 FQNEAQ. The chain's CDR3 is CASSLASTLYEQYF. CDR3 DNA sequence: TGTGCCAGCAGCTTAGCGTCTACGTTATACGAGCAGTACTTC.

V usage is TRBV6-2 or TRBV6-3 and J usage is TRBJ2-1; 9 bases are a match to TRBD2. The CDR3 loop spans 15 amino acids. The germline V gene has CDR1 MNHEY and CDR2 SVGEGT. V gave up 5 bases and J gave up 5 bases; unmatched junction bases: 7. The CDR3 sequence: CASSTSSGVDNEQFF. The CDR3 coding sequence is TGTGCCAGCAGTACCTCTAGCGGGGTTGACAATGAGCAGTTCTTC.

The V call is TRBV6-5, the J call TRBJ2-5; 11 bases match TRBD2. CDR1 and CDR2 (germline): MNHEY, SVGAGI. J gave up 2 bases and V 4 bases, and 3 bases lay outside the gene matches. CDR3 length: 15 residues. CDR3 amino acids: CASSSSGGLQETQYF. CDR3 in DNA: TGTGCCAGCAGTTCTAGCGGGGGGCTTCAAGAGACCCAGTACTTC.